The rows below give T cell receptor beta chains drawn from one sample of a study of spatial heterogeneity in lung cancer. TCRdb reprocessed the 5' RACE reads with MiXCR, giving one entry per CDR3 protein. Among roughly 3,500 distinct CDR3 sequences, roughly an eighth were seen once, and the ten largest hold around 8.9%. The specimen comprised lung tumor tissue, sampled at surgery. All receptors come from a female donor with early-stage non-small cell lung cancer. CDR3s include the opening cysteine and the closing phenylalanine or tryptophan. The order of the fields is CDR3 protein, CDR3 length, J gene, V gene, D gene. A D gene is named only where the DNA matches it firmly.

CDR3aa: CASSLTGDQPQHF
len: 13
j_gene: TRBJ1-5
v_gene: TRBV28
d_gene: -

CDR3aa: CASSSARTGLETQYF
len: 15
j_gene: TRBJ2-5
v_gene: TRBV6-1
d_gene: TRBD1

CDR3aa: CASRAGPNTGELFF
len: 14
j_gene: TRBJ2-2
v_gene: TRBV12-3/TRBV12-4
d_gene: -

CDR3aa: CASSFTVETQYF
len: 12
j_gene: TRBJ2-5
v_gene: TRBV5-1
d_gene: -

CDR3aa: CASISQREQFF
len: 11
j_gene: TRBJ2-1
v_gene: TRBV27
d_gene: -

CDR3aa: CSASTGGNQPQHF
len: 13
j_gene: TRBJ1-5
v_gene: TRBV20-1
d_gene: -

CDR3aa: CASQPGQETQYF
len: 12
j_gene: TRBJ2-5
v_gene: TRBV5-5
d_gene: -

CDR3aa: CASSLQFQDAYNEQFF
len: 16
j_gene: TRBJ2-1
v_gene: TRBV5-1
d_gene: -

CDR3aa: CSARDLEYGYTF
len: 12
j_gene: TRBJ1-2
v_gene: TRBV20-1
d_gene: -

CDR3aa: CASSYYDSGFSYNEQFF
len: 17
j_gene: TRBJ2-1
v_gene: TRBV6-6
d_gene: -

CDR3aa: CASSPSSPLNEQFF
len: 14
j_gene: TRBJ2-1
v_gene: TRBV18
d_gene: -

CDR3aa: CASSLGQTISYNSPLHF
len: 17
j_gene: TRBJ1-6
v_gene: TRBV5-6
d_gene: -

CDR3aa: CASSPPSGTGTDTQYF
len: 16
j_gene: TRBJ2-3
v_gene: TRBV5-1
d_gene: TRBD2

CDR3aa: CATSDILGQPQHF
len: 13
j_gene: TRBJ1-5
v_gene: TRBV24-1
d_gene: -

CDR3aa: CASSLGREQYF
len: 11
j_gene: TRBJ2-7
v_gene: TRBV5-1
d_gene: -

CDR3aa: CSVEQAYEQYF
len: 11
j_gene: TRBJ2-7
v_gene: TRBV29-1
d_gene: -

CDR3aa: CASSPDSAKVYEQYF
len: 15
j_gene: TRBJ2-7
v_gene: TRBV7-2
d_gene: -

CDR3aa: CASSWTGEEKLFF
len: 13
j_gene: TRBJ1-4
v_gene: TRBV5-6
d_gene: -

CDR3aa: CSAIFPGQSNNEQFF
len: 15
j_gene: TRBJ2-1
v_gene: TRBV20-1
d_gene: TRBD1

CDR3aa: CSAPPAGGVTSYEQYF
len: 16
j_gene: TRBJ2-7
v_gene: TRBV20-1
d_gene: -

CDR3aa: CASSQDPPVGGYTF
len: 14
j_gene: TRBJ1-2
v_gene: TRBV3-1
d_gene: -

CDR3aa: CASSYGLAEETQYF
len: 14
j_gene: TRBJ2-5
v_gene: TRBV13
d_gene: TRBD2

CDR3aa: CASSPLLVETHEQYF
len: 15
j_gene: TRBJ2-7
v_gene: TRBV6-5
d_gene: -

CDR3aa: CSAAPIFPGETQYF
len: 14
j_gene: TRBJ2-5
v_gene: TRBV29-1
d_gene: -

CDR3aa: CASSLAGFRGETQYF
len: 15
j_gene: TRBJ2-5
v_gene: TRBV7-2
d_gene: -

CDR3aa: CAISEALAGAGDTQYF
len: 16
j_gene: TRBJ2-3
v_gene: TRBV10-3
d_gene: TRBD2

CDR3aa: CASSFWERYEQFF
len: 13
j_gene: TRBJ2-1
v_gene: TRBV12-3/TRBV12-4
d_gene: -

CDR3aa: CASSHPPVDGMNTEAFF
len: 17
j_gene: TRBJ1-1
v_gene: TRBV6-6
d_gene: -

CDR3aa: CSASGTGVETQYF
len: 13
j_gene: TRBJ2-5
v_gene: TRBV20-1
d_gene: TRBD1

CDR3aa: CASSLEPGTEAFF
len: 13
j_gene: TRBJ1-1
v_gene: TRBV7-2
d_gene: -

CDR3aa: CSASNGLVSNQPQHF
len: 15
j_gene: TRBJ1-5
v_gene: TRBV20-1
d_gene: -

CDR3aa: CASSYKALGDLPITYEQYF
len: 19
j_gene: TRBJ2-7
v_gene: TRBV6-5
d_gene: -

CDR3aa: CASSGGLQAPLLETQYF
len: 17
j_gene: TRBJ2-5
v_gene: TRBV4-1
d_gene: -

CDR3aa: CASRSQGAVGYTF
len: 13
j_gene: TRBJ1-2
v_gene: TRBV12-3/TRBV12-4
d_gene: TRBD1

CDR3aa: CASSLGRNQETQYF
len: 14
j_gene: TRBJ2-5
v_gene: TRBV5-1
d_gene: -

CDR3aa: CASSWNKGTEAFF
len: 13
j_gene: TRBJ1-1
v_gene: TRBV18
d_gene: -

CDR3aa: CSVEAPGQAPYEQYF
len: 15
j_gene: TRBJ2-7
v_gene: TRBV29-1
d_gene: TRBD1

CDR3aa: CASSLGDWPSYNEQFF
len: 16
j_gene: TRBJ2-1
v_gene: TRBV7-6
d_gene: -

CDR3aa: CSARDRRGNQPQHF
len: 14
j_gene: TRBJ1-5
v_gene: TRBV20-1
d_gene: -

CDR3aa: CASSSTQVQTYNEQFF
len: 16
j_gene: TRBJ2-1
v_gene: TRBV27
d_gene: -

CDR3aa: CASSEGAVSNQPQHF
len: 15
j_gene: TRBJ1-5
v_gene: TRBV6-1
d_gene: -

CDR3aa: CASSLRDGGSGYGYTF
len: 16
j_gene: TRBJ1-2
v_gene: TRBV18
d_gene: -

CDR3aa: CASSPQRTFEAFF
len: 13
j_gene: TRBJ1-1
v_gene: TRBV6-2/TRBV6-3
d_gene: -

CDR3aa: CASSVGQTPTWEQYF
len: 15
j_gene: TRBJ2-7
v_gene: TRBV27
d_gene: TRBD1

CDR3aa: CASGSGGNQPQHF
len: 13
j_gene: TRBJ1-5
v_gene: TRBV19
d_gene: -

CDR3aa: CASSTDRGHEKLFF
len: 14
j_gene: TRBJ1-4
v_gene: TRBV7-9
d_gene: TRBD1

CDR3aa: CASSRSVIEETQYF
len: 14
j_gene: TRBJ2-5
v_gene: TRBV7-8
d_gene: -

CDR3aa: CSAESNEKLFF
len: 11
j_gene: TRBJ1-4
v_gene: TRBV29-1
d_gene: -

CDR3aa: CASSGGGQAFF
len: 11
j_gene: TRBJ1-1
v_gene: TRBV10-2
d_gene: -

CDR3aa: CASSTQGEGTEAFF
len: 14
j_gene: TRBJ1-1
v_gene: TRBV19
d_gene: TRBD1

CDR3aa: CASSFSGPRTDTQYF
len: 15
j_gene: TRBJ2-3
v_gene: TRBV7-8
d_gene: -

CDR3aa: CASSERSSYNEQFF
len: 14
j_gene: TRBJ2-1
v_gene: TRBV6-5
d_gene: -

CDR3aa: CASTLVTDTQYF
len: 12
j_gene: TRBJ2-3
v_gene: TRBV12-3/TRBV12-4
d_gene: -

CDR3aa: CASSPPLGETYEQYF
len: 15
j_gene: TRBJ2-7
v_gene: TRBV18
d_gene: -

CDR3aa: CSVKITVDEQFF
len: 12
j_gene: TRBJ2-1
v_gene: TRBV29-1
d_gene: -

CDR3aa: CASSLVSSDTEAFF
len: 14
j_gene: TRBJ1-1
v_gene: TRBV5-1
d_gene: -

CDR3aa: CASSWLARPTGELFF
len: 15
j_gene: TRBJ2-2
v_gene: TRBV6-5
d_gene: -

CDR3aa: CATSDLTPTGKNTGELFF
len: 18
j_gene: TRBJ2-2
v_gene: TRBV24-1
d_gene: TRBD1

CDR3aa: CASSGLAGRHNEQFF
len: 15
j_gene: TRBJ2-1
v_gene: TRBV2
d_gene: TRBD2

CDR3aa: CASSQTGGRATEAFF
len: 15
j_gene: TRBJ1-1
v_gene: TRBV14
d_gene: TRBD1